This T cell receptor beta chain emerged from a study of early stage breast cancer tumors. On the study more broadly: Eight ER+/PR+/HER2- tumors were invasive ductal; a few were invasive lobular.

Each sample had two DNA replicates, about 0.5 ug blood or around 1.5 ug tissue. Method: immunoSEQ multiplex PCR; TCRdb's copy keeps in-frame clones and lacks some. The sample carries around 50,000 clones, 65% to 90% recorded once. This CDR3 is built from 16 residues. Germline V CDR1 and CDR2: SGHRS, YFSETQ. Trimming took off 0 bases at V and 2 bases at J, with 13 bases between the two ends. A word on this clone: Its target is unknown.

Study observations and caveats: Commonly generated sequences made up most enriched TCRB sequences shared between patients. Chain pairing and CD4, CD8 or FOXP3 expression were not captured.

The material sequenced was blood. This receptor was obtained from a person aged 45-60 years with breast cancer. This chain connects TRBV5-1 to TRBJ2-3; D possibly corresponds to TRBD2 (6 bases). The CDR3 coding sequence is TGCGCCAGCAGCTTGGACGGGACTTTACTCACAGATACGCAGTATTTT. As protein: CASSLDGTLLTDTQYF.